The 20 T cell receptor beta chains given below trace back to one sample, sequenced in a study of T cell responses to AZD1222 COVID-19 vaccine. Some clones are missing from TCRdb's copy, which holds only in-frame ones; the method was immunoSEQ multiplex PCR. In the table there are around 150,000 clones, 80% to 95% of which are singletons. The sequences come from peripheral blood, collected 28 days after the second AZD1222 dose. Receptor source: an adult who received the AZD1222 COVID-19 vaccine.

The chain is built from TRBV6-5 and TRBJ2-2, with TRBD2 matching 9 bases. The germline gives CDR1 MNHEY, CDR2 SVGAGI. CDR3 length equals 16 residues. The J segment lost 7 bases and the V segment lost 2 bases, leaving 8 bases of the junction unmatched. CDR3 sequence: CASSYKRGALIGELFF. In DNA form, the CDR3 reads TGTGCCAGCAGTTACAAGCGGGGGGCTCTAATCGGGGAGCTGTTTTTT.

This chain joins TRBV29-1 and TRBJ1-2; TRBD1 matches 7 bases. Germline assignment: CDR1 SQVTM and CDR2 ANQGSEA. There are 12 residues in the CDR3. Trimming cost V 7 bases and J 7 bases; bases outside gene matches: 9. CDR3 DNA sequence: TGCAGCGCCGAGGGAGGGGGCTTTGGCTACACCTTC. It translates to CSAEGGGFGYTF.

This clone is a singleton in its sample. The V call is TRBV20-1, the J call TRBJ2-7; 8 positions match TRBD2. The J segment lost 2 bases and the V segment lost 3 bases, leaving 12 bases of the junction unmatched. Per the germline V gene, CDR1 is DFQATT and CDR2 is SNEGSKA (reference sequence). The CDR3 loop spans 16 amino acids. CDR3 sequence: CSASKGLEAMAYEQYF. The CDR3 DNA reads TGCAGTGCTAGTAAGGGACTAGAGGCAATGGCCTACGAGCAGTACTTC.

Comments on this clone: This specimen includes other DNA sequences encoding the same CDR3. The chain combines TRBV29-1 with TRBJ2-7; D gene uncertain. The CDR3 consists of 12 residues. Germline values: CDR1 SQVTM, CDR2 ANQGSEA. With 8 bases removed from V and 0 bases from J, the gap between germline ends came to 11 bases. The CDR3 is CSCGESSYEQYF. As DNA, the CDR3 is TGCAGCTGTGGAGAAAGCTCCTACGAGCAGTACTTC.

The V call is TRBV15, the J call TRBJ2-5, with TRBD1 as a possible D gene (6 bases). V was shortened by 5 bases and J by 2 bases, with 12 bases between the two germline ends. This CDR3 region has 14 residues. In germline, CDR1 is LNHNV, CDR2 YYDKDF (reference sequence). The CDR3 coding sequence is TGTGCCACCAGCGGGGGCGGGTCACAAGAGACCCAGTACTTC. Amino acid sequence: CATSGGGSQETQYF.

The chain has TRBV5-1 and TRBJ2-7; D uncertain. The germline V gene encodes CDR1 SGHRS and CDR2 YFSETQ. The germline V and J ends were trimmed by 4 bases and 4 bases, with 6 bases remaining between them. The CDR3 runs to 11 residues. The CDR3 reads CASSPPYEQYF. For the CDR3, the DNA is TGCGCCAGCAGCCCACCGTACGAGCAGTACTTC.

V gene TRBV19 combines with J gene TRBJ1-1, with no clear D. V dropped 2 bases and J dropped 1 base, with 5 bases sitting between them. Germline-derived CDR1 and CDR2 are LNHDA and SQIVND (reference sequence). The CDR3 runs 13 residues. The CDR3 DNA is TGTGCCAGTAGTATATATAAGAACACTGAAGCTTTCTTT. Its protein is CASSIYKNTEAFF.

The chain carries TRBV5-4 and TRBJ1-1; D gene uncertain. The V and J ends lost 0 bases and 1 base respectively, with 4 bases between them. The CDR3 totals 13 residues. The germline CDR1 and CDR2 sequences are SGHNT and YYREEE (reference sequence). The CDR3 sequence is CASSLAQNTEAFF. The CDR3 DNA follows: TGTGCCAGCAGCTTGGCGCAGAACACTGAAGCTTTCTTT.

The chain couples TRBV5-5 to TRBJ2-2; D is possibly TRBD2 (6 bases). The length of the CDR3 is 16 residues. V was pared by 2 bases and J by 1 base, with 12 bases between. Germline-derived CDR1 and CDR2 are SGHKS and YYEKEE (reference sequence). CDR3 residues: CASSFGSGVNTGELFF. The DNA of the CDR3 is TGTGCCAGCAGCTTCGGGTCGGGGGTGAACACCGGGGAGCTGTTTTTT. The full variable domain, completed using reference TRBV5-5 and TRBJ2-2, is DAGVTQSPTHLIKTRGQQVTLRCSPISGHKSVSWYQQVLGQGPQFIFQYYEKEERGRGNFPDRFSARQFPNYSSELNVNALLLGDSALYLCASSFGSGVNTGELFFGEGSRLTVL.

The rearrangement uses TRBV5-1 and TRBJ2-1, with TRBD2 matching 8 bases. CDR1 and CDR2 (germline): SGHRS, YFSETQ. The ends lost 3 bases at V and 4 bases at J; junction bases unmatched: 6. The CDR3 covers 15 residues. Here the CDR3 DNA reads TGCGCCAGCAGCTCGACTAGCGTTCCTTACAATGAGCAGTTCTTC. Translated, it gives CASSSTSVPYNEQFF.

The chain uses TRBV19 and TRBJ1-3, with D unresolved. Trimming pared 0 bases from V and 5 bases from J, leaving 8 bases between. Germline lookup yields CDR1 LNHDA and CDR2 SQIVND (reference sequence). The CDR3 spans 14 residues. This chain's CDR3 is CASSIDGGRNTIYF. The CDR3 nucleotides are TGTGCCAGTAGTATAGATGGCGGGCGAAACACCATATATTTT. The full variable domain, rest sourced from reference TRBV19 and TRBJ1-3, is DGGITQSPKYLFRKEGQNVTLSCEQNLNHDAMYWYRQDPGQGLRLIYYSQIVNDFQKGDIAEGYSVSREKKESFPLTVTSAQKNPTAFYLCASSIDGGRNTIYFGEGSWLTVV.

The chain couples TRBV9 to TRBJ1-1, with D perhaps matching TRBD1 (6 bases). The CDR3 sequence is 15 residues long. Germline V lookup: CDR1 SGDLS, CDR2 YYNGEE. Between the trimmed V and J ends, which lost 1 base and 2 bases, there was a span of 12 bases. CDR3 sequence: CASSVSGTPNTEAFF. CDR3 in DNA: TGTGCCAGCAGCGTAAGTGGGACACCCAACACTGAAGCTTTCTTT.

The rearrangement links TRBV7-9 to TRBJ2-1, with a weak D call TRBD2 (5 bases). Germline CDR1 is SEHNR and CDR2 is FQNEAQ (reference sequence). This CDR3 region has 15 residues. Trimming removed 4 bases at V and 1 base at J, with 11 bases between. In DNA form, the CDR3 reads TGTGCCAGCAGCTCTCCCCGGGATTCCTACAATGAGCAGTTCTTC. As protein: CASSSPRDSYNEQFF.

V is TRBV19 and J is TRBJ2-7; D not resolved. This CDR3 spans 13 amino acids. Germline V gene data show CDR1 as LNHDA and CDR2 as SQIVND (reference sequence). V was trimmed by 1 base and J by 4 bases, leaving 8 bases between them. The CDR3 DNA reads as TGTGCCAGTAGTATAGGACCTACGTACGAGCAGTACTTC. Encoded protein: CASSIGPTYEQYF.

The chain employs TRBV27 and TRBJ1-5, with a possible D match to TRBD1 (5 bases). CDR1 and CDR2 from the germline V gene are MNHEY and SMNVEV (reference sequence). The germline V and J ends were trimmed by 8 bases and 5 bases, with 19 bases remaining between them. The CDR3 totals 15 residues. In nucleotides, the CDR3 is TGTGCCAGCGGTGAGCGCTGGGGCGGGTATCAGCCCCAGCATTTT. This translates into CASGERWGGYQPQHF.

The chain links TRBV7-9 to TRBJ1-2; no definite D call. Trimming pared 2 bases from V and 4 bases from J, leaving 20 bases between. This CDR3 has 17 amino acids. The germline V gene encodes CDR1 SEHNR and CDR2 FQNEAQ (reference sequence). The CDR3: CASSLPLPHDSPYGYTF. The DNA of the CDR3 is TGTGCCAGCAGCTTACCCCTACCCCACGACTCTCCCTATGGCTACACCTTC.

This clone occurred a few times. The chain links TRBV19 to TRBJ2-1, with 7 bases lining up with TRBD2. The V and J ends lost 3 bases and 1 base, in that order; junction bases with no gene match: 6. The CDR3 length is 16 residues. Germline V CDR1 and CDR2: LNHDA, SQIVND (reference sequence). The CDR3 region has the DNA TGTGCCAGTAGTATCTCAAGCGGGATATCCTACAATGAGCAGTTCTTC. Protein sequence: CASSISSGISYNEQFF.

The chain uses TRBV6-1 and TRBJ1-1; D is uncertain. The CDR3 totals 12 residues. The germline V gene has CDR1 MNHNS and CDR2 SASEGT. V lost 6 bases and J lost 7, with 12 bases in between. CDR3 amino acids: CASSSLELEAFF. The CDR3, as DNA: TGTGCCAGCAGCTCTCTGGAGCTTGAAGCTTTCTTT.

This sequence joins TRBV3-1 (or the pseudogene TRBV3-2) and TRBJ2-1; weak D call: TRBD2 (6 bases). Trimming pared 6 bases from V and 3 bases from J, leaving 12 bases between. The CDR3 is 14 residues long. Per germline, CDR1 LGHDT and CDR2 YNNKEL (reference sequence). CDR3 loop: CASRSGGIYNEQFF. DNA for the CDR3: TGTGCCAGCAGGAGCGGCGGGATCTACAATGAGCAGTTCTTC.

In DNA, the CDR3 is TGTGCCAGCTCATTGGAAGACGAGCAGTACTTC. Amino acids: CASSLEDEQYF. The chain carries TRBV18 and TRBJ2-7; the D is unclear. The length of the CDR3 is 11 residues. Trimming took off 5 bases at V and 5 bases at J, with 7 bases between the two ends. The V gene's germline CDR1 is KGHSH and CDR2 LQKENI.